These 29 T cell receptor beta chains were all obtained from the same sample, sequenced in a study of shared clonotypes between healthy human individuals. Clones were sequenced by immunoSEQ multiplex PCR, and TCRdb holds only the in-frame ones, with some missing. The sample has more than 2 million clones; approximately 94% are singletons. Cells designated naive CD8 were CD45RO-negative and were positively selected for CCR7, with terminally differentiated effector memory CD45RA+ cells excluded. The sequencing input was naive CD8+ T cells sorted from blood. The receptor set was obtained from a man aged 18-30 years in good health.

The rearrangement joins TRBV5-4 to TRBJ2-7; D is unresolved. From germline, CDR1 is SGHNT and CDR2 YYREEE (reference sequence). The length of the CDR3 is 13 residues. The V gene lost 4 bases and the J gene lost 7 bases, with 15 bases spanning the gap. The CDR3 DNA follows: TGTGCCAGCAGCGGCGGACCCCCAGGAGAGCAGTACTTC. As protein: CASSGGPPGEQYF.

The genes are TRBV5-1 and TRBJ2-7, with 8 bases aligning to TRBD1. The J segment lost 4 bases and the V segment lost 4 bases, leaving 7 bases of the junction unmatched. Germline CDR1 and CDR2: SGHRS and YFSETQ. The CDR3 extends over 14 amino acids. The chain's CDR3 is CASSPGQGWYEQYF. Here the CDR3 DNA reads TGCGCCAGCAGCCCAGGACAGGGTTGGTACGAGCAGTACTTC.

The CDR3 here is CASSDFSGGETDTQYF. In DNA, the CDR3 is TGTGCCAGCAGTGATTTTAGCGGGGGGGAAACAGATACGCAGTATTTT. The chain uses TRBV6-1 and TRBJ2-3; 11 nucleotides match TRBD2. Losses at the gene ends were 3 bases for V and 3 bases for J; bases not matched to a gene: 5. Germline V gene data show CDR1 as MNHNS and CDR2 as SASEGT. The CDR3 has 16 amino acids.

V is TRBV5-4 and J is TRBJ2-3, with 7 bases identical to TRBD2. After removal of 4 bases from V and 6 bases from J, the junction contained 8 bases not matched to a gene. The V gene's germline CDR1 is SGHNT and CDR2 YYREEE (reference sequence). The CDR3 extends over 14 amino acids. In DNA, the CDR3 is TGTGCCAGCAGCAAACTAGCGTCTGGGGATACGCAGTATTTT. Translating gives CASSKLASGDTQYF.

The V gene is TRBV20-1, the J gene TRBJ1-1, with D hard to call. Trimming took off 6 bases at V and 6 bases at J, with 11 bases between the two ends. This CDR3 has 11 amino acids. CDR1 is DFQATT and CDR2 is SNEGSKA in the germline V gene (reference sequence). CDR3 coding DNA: TGCAGTGCGGACCGTAACGCTGAAGCTTTCTTT. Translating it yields CSADRNAEAFF.

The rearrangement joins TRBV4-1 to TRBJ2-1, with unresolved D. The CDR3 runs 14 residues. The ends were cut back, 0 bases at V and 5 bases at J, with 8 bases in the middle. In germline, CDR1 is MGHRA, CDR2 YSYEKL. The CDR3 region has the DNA TGCGCCAGCAGCCAAGATAGTAGGGACAATGAGCAGTTCTTC. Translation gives CASSQDSRDNEQFF.

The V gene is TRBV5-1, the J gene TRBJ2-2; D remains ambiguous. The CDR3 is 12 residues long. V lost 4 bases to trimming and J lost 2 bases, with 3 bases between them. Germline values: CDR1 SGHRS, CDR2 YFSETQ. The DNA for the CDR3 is TGCGCCAGCAGCGCTAACACCGGGGAGCTGTTTTTT. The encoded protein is CASSANTGELFF.

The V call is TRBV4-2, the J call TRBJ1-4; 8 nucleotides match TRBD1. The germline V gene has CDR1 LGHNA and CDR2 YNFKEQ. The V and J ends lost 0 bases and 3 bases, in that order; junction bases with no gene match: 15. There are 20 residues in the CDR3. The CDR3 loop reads CASSQDPGQGPLLANEKLFF. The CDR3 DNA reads TGTGCCAGCAGCCAAGATCCCGGACAGGGACCCCTCTTGGCTAATGAAAAACTGTTTTTT.

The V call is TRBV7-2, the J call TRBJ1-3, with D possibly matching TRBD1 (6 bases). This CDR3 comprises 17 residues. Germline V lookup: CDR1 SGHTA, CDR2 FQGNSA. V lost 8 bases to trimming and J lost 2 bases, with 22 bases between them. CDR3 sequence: CASRGQRTPGPGNTIYF. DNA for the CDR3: TGTGCCAGCCGAGGACAGAGGACACCTGGGCCTGGAAACACCATATATTTT.

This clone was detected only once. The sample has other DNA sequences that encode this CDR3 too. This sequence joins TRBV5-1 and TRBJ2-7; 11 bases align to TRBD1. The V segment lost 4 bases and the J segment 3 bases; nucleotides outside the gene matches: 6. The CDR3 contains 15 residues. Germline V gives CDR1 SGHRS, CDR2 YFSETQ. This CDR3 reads CASSPGTGGSYEQYF. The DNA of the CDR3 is TGCGCCAGCAGCCCGGGGACAGGGGGGAGCTACGAGCAGTACTTC.

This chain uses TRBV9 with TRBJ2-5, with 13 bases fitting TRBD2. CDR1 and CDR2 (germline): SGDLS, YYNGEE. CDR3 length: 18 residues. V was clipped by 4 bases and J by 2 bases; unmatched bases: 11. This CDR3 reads CASSPAAGLAGLQETQYF. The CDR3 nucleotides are TGTGCCAGCAGCCCCGCAGCGGGACTAGCGGGGTTACAAGAGACCCAGTACTTC.

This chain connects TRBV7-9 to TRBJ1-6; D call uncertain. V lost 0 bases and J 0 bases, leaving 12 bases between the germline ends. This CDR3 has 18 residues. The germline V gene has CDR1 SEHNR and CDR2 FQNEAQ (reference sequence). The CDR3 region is CASSLADRLSSYNSPLHF. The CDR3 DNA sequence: TGTGCCAGCAGCTTAGCGGACCGATTGAGCTCCTATAATTCACCCCTCCACTTT.

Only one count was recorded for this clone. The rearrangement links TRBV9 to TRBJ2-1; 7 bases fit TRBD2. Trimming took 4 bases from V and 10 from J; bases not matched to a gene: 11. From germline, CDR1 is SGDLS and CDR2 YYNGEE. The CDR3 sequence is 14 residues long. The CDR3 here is CASSPDETSPEQFF. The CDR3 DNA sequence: TGTGCCAGCAGCCCCGACGAGACTAGCCCCGAGCAGTTCTTC.

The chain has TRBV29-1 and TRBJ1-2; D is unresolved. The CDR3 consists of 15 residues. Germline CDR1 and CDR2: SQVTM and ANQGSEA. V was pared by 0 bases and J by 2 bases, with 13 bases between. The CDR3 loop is CSVEDMEGGNYGYTF. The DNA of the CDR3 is TGCAGCGTTGAAGATATGGAGGGAGGGAACTATGGCTACACCTTC.

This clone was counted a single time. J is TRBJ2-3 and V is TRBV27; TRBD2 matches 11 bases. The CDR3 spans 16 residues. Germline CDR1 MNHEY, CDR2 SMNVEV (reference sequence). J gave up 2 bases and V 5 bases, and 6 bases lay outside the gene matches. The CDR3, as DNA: TGTGCCAGCAGTCCACTGGGACTAGCGGTCACAGATACGCAGTATTTT. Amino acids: CASSPLGLAVTDTQYF.

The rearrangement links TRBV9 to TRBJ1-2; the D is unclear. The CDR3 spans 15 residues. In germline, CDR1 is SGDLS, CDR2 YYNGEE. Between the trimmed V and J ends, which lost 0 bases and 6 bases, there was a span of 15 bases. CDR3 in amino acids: CASSVVSSGPHGYTF. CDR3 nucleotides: TGTGCCAGCAGCGTAGTCTCTTCGGGTCCCCATGGCTACACCTTC. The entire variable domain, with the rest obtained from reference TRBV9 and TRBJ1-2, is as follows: DSGVTQTPKHLITATGQRVTLRCSPRSGDLSVYWYQQSLDQGLQFLIQYYNGEERAKGNILERFSAQQFPDLHSELNLSSLELGDSALYFCASSVVSSGPHGYTFGSGTRLTVV.

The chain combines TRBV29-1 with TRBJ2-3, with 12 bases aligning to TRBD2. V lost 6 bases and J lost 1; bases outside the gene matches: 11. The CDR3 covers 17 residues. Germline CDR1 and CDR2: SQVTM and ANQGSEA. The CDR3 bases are TGCAGCGTGCCCGGCCCAGCTAGCGGGAGGGGCACAGATACGCAGTATTTT. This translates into CSVPGPASGRGTDTQYF.

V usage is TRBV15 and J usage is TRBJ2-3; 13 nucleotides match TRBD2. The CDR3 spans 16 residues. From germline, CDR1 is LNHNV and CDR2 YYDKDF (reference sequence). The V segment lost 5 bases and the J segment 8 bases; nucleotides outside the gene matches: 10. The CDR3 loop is CATSLGAGLAGSTQYF. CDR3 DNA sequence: TGTGCCACCAGCTTGGGAGCGGGACTAGCGGGAAGTACGCAGTATTTT.

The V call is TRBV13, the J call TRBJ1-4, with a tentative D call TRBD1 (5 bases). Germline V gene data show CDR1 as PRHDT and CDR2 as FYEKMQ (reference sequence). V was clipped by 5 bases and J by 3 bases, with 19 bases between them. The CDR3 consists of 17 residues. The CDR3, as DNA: TGTGCCAGCAGCGGAGGTTCAGGGAATTCGGCTAATGAAAAACTGTTTTTT. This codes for CASSGGSGNSANEKLFF.

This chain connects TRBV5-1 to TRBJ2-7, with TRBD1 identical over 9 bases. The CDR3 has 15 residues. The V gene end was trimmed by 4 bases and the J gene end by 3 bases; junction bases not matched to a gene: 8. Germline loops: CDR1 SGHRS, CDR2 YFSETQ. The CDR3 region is CASSQTGQGFYEQYF. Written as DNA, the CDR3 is TGCGCCAGCAGCCAGACGGGACAGGGCTTCTACGAGCAGTACTTC. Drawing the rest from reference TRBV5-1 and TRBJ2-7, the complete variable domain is KAGVTQTPRYLIKTRGQQVTLSCSPISGHRSVSWYQQTPGQGLQFLFEYFSETQRNKGNFPGRFSGRQFSNSRSEMNVSTLELGDSALYLCASSQTGQGFYEQYFGPGTRLTVT.

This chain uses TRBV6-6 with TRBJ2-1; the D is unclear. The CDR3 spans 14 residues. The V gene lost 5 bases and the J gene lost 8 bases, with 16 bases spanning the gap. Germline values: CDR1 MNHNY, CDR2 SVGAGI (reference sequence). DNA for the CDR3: TGTGCCAGCAGTACCCCTGGCGGCGCTTATGAGCAGTTCTTC. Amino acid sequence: CASSTPGGAYEQFF.

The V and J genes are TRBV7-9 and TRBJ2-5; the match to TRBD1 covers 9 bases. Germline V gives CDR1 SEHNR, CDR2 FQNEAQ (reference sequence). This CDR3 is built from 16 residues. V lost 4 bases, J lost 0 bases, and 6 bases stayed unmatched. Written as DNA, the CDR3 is TGTGCCAGCAGCTCCCCCGGGACAGGGTACCAAGAGACCCAGTACTTC. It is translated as CASSSPGTGYQETQYF. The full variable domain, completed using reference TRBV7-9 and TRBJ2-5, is DTGVSQNPRHKITKRGQNVTFRCDPISEHNRLYWYRQTLGQGPEFLTYFQNEAQLEKSRLLSDRFSAERPKGSFSTLEIQRTEQGDSAMYLCASSSPGTGYQETQYFGPGTRLLVL.

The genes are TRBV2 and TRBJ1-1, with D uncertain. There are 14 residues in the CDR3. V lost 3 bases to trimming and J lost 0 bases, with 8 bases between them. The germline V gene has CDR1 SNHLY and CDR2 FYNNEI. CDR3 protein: CASSDPDMNTEAFF. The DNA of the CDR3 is TGTGCCAGCAGTGACCCCGACATGAACACTGAAGCTTTCTTT. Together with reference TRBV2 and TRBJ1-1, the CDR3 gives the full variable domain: EPEVTQTPSHQVTQMGQEVILRCVPISNHLYFYWYRQILGQKVEFLVSFYNNEISEKSEIFDDQFSVERPDGSNFTLKIRSTKLEDSAMYFCASSDPDMNTEAFFGQGTRLTVV.

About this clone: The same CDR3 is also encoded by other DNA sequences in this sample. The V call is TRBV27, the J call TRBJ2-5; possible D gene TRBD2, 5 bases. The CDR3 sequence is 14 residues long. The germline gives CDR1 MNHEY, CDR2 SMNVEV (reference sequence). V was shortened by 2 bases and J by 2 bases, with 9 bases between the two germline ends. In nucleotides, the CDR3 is TGTGCCAGCAGTTTAATCGGAGGACAAGAGACCCAGTACTTC. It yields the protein CASSLIGGQETQYF.

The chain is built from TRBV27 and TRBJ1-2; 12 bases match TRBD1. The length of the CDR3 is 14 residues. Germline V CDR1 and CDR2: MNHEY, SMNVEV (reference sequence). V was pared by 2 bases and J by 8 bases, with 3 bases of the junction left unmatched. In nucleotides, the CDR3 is TGTGCCAGCAGTTTAGGGACAGGGGGCCGGGGCTACACCTTC. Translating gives CASSLGTGGRGYTF.

The CDR3 region has the DNA TGCGCCAGCAGCCAAGAGAGACTAGCGGCCAACAATGAGCAGTTCTTC. This encodes CASSQERLAANNEQFF. This chain connects TRBV4-1 to TRBJ2-1; TRBD2 matches 9 bases. Trimming removed 0 bases from V and 5 bases from J; junction bases left unmatched: 5. The CDR3 length is 16 residues. Germline loops: CDR1 MGHRA, CDR2 YSYEKL.

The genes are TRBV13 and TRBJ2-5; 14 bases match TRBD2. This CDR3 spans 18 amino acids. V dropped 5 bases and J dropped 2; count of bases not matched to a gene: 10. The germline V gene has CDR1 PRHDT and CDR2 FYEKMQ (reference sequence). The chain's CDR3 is CASSPGTSGRGRQETQYF. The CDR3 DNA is TGTGCCAGCAGCCCTGGGACTAGCGGGAGAGGCAGACAAGAGACCCAGTACTTC.

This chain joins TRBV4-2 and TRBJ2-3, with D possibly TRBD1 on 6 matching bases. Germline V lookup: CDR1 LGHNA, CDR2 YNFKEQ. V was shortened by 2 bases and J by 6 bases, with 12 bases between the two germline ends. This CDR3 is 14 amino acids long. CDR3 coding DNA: TGTGCCAGCAGCCAATCCTGGGGGCCGGATACGCAGTATTTT. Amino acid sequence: CASSQSWGPDTQYF.

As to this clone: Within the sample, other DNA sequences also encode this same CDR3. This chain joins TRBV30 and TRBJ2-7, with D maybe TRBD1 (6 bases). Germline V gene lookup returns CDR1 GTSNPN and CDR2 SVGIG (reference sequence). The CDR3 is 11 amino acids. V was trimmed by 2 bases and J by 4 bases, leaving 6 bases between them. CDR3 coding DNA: TGTGCCTGGAGTACAGGGTACGAGCAGTACTTC. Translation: CAWSTGYEQYF.